This T cell receptor (beta chain) was captured by sequencing in a study of blood T cell repertoires in COVID-19. Study as a whole: Donors in the United States, Italy and Spain gave samples during acute or convalescent COVID-19.

Between the trimmed V and J ends, which lost 4 bases and 3 bases, there was a span of 6 bases. Per germline, CDR1 SNHLY and CDR2 FYNNEI. This CDR3 has 12 residues. TCRdb's table, derived via immunoSEQ multiplex PCR, lists solely in-frame clones and lacks some. The data hold 150,000 to 200,000 clones, with 75% to 90% observed a single time. The chain has TRBV2 and TRBJ1-1; the D gene is possibly TRBD1 (5 bases). The TCR comes from a woman aged 40 to 55 with acute COVID-19. Sequencing input: PBMCs or T cells enriched from blood (not recorded which). The CDR3 sequence is CASSVGDTEAFF. The CDR3 DNA reads TGTGCCAGCAGTGTAGGGGACACTGAAGCTTTCTTT.